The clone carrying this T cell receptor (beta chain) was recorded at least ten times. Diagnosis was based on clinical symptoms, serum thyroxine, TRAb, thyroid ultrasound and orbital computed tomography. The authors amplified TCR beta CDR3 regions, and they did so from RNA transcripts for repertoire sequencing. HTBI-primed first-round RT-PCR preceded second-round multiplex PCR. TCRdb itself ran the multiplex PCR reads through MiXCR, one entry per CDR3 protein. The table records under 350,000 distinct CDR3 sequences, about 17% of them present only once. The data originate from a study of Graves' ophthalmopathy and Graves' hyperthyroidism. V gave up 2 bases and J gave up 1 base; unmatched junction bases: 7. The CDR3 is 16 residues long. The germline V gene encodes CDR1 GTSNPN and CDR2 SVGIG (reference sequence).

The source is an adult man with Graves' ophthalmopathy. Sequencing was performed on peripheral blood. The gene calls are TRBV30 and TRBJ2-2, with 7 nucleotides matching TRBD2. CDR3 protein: CAWSIGTGGNTGELFF. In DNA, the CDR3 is TGTGCCTGGAGTATCGGAACGGGGGGGAACACCGGGGAGCTGTTTTTT.